The 18 T cell receptor beta chains presented below share a single source sample, sequenced in a study of T cell changes during pregnancy in multiple sclerosis. TCRdb keeps only in-frame clones here, not all; method: immunoSEQ multiplex PCR. The table shows tens of thousands of clones, with roughly nine tenths occurring only once. This specimen was CD8+ T cells from peripheral blood mononuclear cells, taken in the second trimester of pregnancy. These receptors originate from a female donor with multiple sclerosis, enrolled in a pregnancy study.

V is TRBV25-1 and J is TRBJ1-4; D is undetermined. Germline CDR1 MGHDK, CDR2 SYGVNS. The CDR3 is 17 amino acids. Trimming removed 3 bases at V and 0 bases at J, with 14 bases between. Here the CDR3 DNA reads TGTGCCAGCAGTGATTTTAGTGGAGCCGCAACTAATGAAAAACTGTTTTTT. This sequence encodes CASSDFSGAATNEKLFF.

The V and J genes are TRBV6-5 and TRBJ2-7; a weak D match, TRBD2 (5 bases). Germline values: CDR1 MNHEY, CDR2 SVGAGI. The germline V and J ends were trimmed by 2 bases and 2 bases, with 7 bases remaining between them. This CDR3 has 13 residues. The CDR3 DNA reads TGTGCCAGCAGTTACGGGAGCACCTACGAGCAGTACTTC. Translated, it gives CASSYGSTYEQYF.

V and J are TRBV6-5 and TRBJ1-1; D unresolved. CDR3 size: 13 residues. The V and J ends lost 0 bases and 7 bases respectively, with 9 bases between them. The V gene's germline CDR1 is MNHEY and CDR2 SVGAGI. The CDR3 loop is CASSYSGRFEAFF. The CDR3 nucleotides read TGTGCCAGCAGTTACTCGGGCAGGTTTGAAGCTTTCTTT.

The chain employs TRBV19 and TRBJ1-1; 7 bases fit TRBD1. Trimming at V came to 7 bases and at J to 5 bases, leaving 4 bases not matched to a gene. From germline, CDR1 is LNHDA and CDR2 SQIVND (reference sequence). The CDR3 extends over 12 amino acids. CDR3 nucleotide sequence: TGTGCCAGTAAACAACAGGGGACTGAAGCTTTCTTT. Translated: CASKQQGTEAFF.

This chain joins TRBV7-6 and TRBJ2-1, with TRBD2 identical over 9 bases. This CDR3 has 18 residues. J lost 3 bases, V lost 3 bases, and 12 bases had no gene match. Germline CDR1 and CDR2: SGHVS and FNYEAQ. As DNA, the CDR3 is TGTGCCAGCAGCTTTCCAAGCCGCGGGGGGGCTGGCTACAATGAGCAGTTCTTC. Translation: CASSFPSRGGAGYNEQFF.

This clone was counted a single time. The rearrangement uses TRBV10-3 and TRBJ2-2, with a weak D call TRBD1 (5 bases). Germline CDR1 and CDR2: ENHRY and SYGVKD. V was trimmed by 10 bases and J by 1 base, leaving 16 bases between them. This CDR3 region has 15 residues. CDR3 region: CATEFQGGNTGELFF. The CDR3 coding sequence is TGTGCCACAGAGTTTCAGGGTGGGAACACCGGGGAGCTGTTTTTT.

This rearrangement joins TRBV5-6 to TRBJ2-1; D perhaps matches TRBD1 (6 bases). Germline CDR1 is SGHDT and CDR2 is YYEEEE. The CDR3 contains 14 residues. The germline V and J ends were trimmed by 3 bases and 6 bases, with 13 bases remaining between them. The CDR3 bases are TGTGCCAGCAGCTGGGACATAGCCACCAATGAGCAGTTCTTC. The encoded protein is CASSWDIATNEQFF.

Only one count was recorded for this clone. The J gene is TRBJ2-1, the V gene TRBV12-5; D gene ambiguous. Germline V CDR1 and CDR2: LGHNT, FRNRAP. Trimming left V 5 bases short and J 5 bases short, with 25 bases between. CDR3 length: 18 amino acids. DNA of the CDR3: TGTGCTAGTGGTAGGCCCGCGGAGACGACCCTTATTAACAATGAGCAGTTCTTC. Protein sequence: CASGRPAETTLINNEQFF.

This rearrangement joins TRBV15 to TRBJ2-1, with TRBD2 identical over 7 bases. The trim removed 0 bases at V and 6 bases at J, leaving 5 bases unmatched. Looked up from germline, CDR1 is LNHNV and CDR2 is YYDKDF (reference sequence). CDR3 size: 15 residues. This CDR3 reads CATSRDGRGGNEQFF. As DNA, the CDR3 is TGTGCCACCAGCAGAGATGGGAGGGGTGGCAATGAGCAGTTCTTC.

The rearrangement links TRBV6-5 to TRBJ2-3; unclear D gene. The CDR3 loop spans 11 amino acids. Germline CDR1 reads MNHEY; CDR2 reads SVGAGI. The CDR3 is CAVLAQDTQYF. The DNA for the CDR3 is TGTGCGGTATTAGCCCAAGATACGCAGTATTTT.

V and J are TRBV29-1 and TRBJ1-1, with 9 bases that match TRBD1. J lost 5 bases, V lost 4 bases, and 2 bases had no gene match. Germline lookup yields CDR1 SQVTM and CDR2 ANQGSEA. The CDR3 has 12 amino acids. This chain's CDR3 is CSVGDRATEAFF. The CDR3 DNA sequence: TGCAGCGTTGGGGACAGGGCGACTGAAGCTTTCTTT.

CDR3 sequence (DNA): TGTGCCAGCAGTTACTCGGGACACCTCTACGAGCAGTACTTC. Translation gives CASSYSGHLYEQYF. V usage is TRBV6-5 and J usage is TRBJ2-7, with D maybe TRBD1 (6 bases). The CDR3 spans 14 residues. Germline V gene sequence: CDR1 MNHEY, CDR2 SVGAGI. The V gene lost 0 bases and the J gene lost 3 bases, with 9 bases spanning the gap.

The chain uses TRBV15 and TRBJ1-1, with 7 bases aligning to TRBD1. The V gene end was trimmed by 3 bases and the J gene end by 3 bases; junction bases not matched to a gene: 4. CDR3 length: 14 amino acids. The germline gives CDR1 LNHNV, CDR2 YYDKDF (reference sequence). The CDR3 region has the DNA TGTGCCACCAGCAGGAAACAGGGGTACACTGAAGCTTTCTTT. Its translation: CATSRKQGYTEAFF.

This chain connects TRBV9 to TRBJ2-7, with D tentatively TRBD1 (6 bases). Trimming took off 0 bases at V and 7 bases at J, with 17 bases between the two ends. The CDR3 is made up of 15 amino acids. The germline CDR1 and CDR2 sequences are SGDLS and YYNGEE. The CDR3 loop is CASSVEGTRTEEQYF. CDR3 DNA sequence: TGTGCCAGCAGCGTAGAGGGGACAAGGACAGAGGAGCAGTACTTC. Based on the CDR3 plus reference TRBV9 and TRBJ2-7, the full variable domain is DSGVTQTPKHLITATGQRVTLRCSPRSGDLSVYWYQQSLDQGLQFLIQYYNGEERAKGNILERFSAQQFPDLHSELNLSSLELGDSALYFCASSVEGTRTEEQYFGPGTRLTVT.

This clone was seen once. The chain couples TRBV4-1 to TRBJ1-2; no definite D call. Germline assignment: CDR1 MGHRA and CDR2 YSYEKL. V lost 0 bases and J 8 bases, leaving 13 bases between the germline ends. The CDR3 covers 14 residues. CDR3: CASSQDEEVRGYTF. The CDR3, as DNA: TGCGCCAGCAGCCAAGATGAAGAGGTCCGGGGCTACACCTTC.

The chain couples TRBV10-3 to TRBJ2-5; a possible D gene is TRBD2 (5 bases). The CDR3 runs to 16 residues. Germline V gene lookup returns CDR1 ENHRY and CDR2 SYGVKD. V lost 2 bases, J lost 7 bases, and 20 bases lay in between. The CDR3 loop reads CAISEGTGLVGGTQYF. The CDR3 DNA is TGTGCCATCAGTGAGGGAACGGGTCTTGTAGGAGGGACCCAGTACTTC.

The CDR3 DNA follows: TGTGCCAGTAGTAATCCCCAGGGGGAAGCGTTTGATACGCAGTATTTT. It codes for CASSNPQGEAFDTQYF. The V gene is TRBV19, the J gene TRBJ2-3; 7 bases map to TRBD1. CDR1 and CDR2 (germline): LNHDA, SQIVND (reference sequence). The CDR3 contains 16 residues. Trimming took 4 bases from V and 6 from J; bases not matched to a gene: 13.

The rearrangement links TRBV5-1 to TRBJ2-7, with TRBD2 matching 7 bases. The V gene's germline CDR1 is SGHRS and CDR2 YFSETQ. The CDR3 spans 15 residues. V lost 1 base and J lost 2; bases outside the gene matches: 6. In DNA form, the CDR3 reads TGCGCCAGCAGCTTGAATCAGCGGGACCCCTACGAGCAGTACTTC. It translates to CASSLNQRDPYEQYF.